This TCR beta chain originates from a study of tumor-infiltrating lymphocytes in primary liver carcinoma. Study in general: Ages ranged from 30 to 69, with HCC or mixed HCC-cholangiocarcinoma. Productive TCRbeta read yields ran from roughly 3.5 to 7 million per sample and were similar between tissues.

General observations from the study: Relative to blood, tumors carried a significantly larger fraction of the repertoire in their top 250 clones (p = 0.039). Pairs comparing tumor with adjacent tissue or blood overlapped less than pairs drawn from tumor regions.

Alongside blood RNA obtained from unsorted whole blood, germline DNA was also extracted. Using a constant-region primer together with ProtoScript II reverse transcriptase, TCR beta cDNA was made from 500 ng of total RNA. Amplification in three nested multiplex PCR rounds with slightly modified ARM-PCR gave rise to TCR beta libraries. It was with TRBV1-TRBV30 forward primers and a C-beta reverse primer that the first two PCR rounds were run, at roughly 9 cycles each. TCRdb recomputed calls from the multiplex PCR reads with MiXCR, one row per CDR3 protein. The repertoire holds about 320,000 distinct CDR3 sequences, with about 60% as singletons. The CDR3 is made up of 15 amino acids. Germline CDR1 reads SGHAT; CDR2 reads FQNNGV. Worth noting for this clonotype: What it recognizes is unknown. This may be a read error, as it is one base from a much larger clone.

The chain combines TRBV11-2 with TRBJ2-3, with D unclear. The clonotype comes from a man between 40 and 49 years old with primary liver carcinoma and hepatitis B virus infection. The sample comprised peripheral blood. CDR3 region: CTSSLDRPGTDTQYF. The CDR3 bases are TGTACCAGCAGCTTAGACCGTCCCGGAACAGATACGCAGTATTTT. The variable domain in full, completed from reference TRBV11-2 and TRBJ2-3, reads EAGVAQSPRYKIIEKRQSVAFWCNPISGHATLYWYQQILGQGPKLLIQFQNNGVVDDSQLPKDRFSAERLKGVDSTLKIQPAKLEDSAVYLCTSSLDRPGTDTQYFGPGTRLTVL.